The present T cell receptor beta chain was sequenced within a study of Ad26.COV2.S vaccination and SARS-CoV-2 variants. General study findings and limits: After vaccination, substantial breadth of spike-specific CD8+ and CD4+ responses was reported.

Comments on this clone: What it binds is unknown.

Clones were read by immunoSEQ multiplex PCR, and TCRdb kept only the in-frame ones, dropping some. The sample holds a few hundred thousand clones; about 83% are singletons and the top ten take approximately 7%. The sample's treatment: some 19 received Ad26.COV2.S at low or high dose, single or two shots; about 5 received placebo; per-sample allocation not given. Sample collection was performed on day 63 after the first vaccine or placebo injection. This sequence originates from a person aged 18-65 years who received the Ad26.COV2.S COVID-19 vaccine or a placebo. Here the sequenced sample was peripheral blood, taken in a trial of Ad26.COV2.S vaccine versus placebo.

CDR3 in DNA: TGTGCCAGTAGATATGGGACACTAAATAGCAATCAGCCCCAGCATTTT. It specifies CASRYGTLNSNQPQHF. The chain joins TRBV19 to TRBJ1-5, with a weak D call TRBD1 (6 bases). CDR1 is LNHDA, CDR2 SQIVND, per germline (reference sequence). The length of the CDR3 is 16 residues. Trimming left V 6 bases short and J 0 bases short, with 15 bases between.